The 3 T cell receptor beta chains below were found in one sample sequenced in a study of blood T cell repertoires in COVID-19. TCRdb's table, derived via immunoSEQ multiplex PCR, lists solely in-frame clones and lacks some. Among some 140,000 clones, around 90% were seen once, and the ten largest hold less than 0.6%. The sequenced sample consisted of peripheral blood. Receptors were obtained from a man aged 50 to 60 with acute or convalescent COVID-19.

This clone was detected only a few times. The chain recombines TRBV9 with TRBJ2-2; TRBD2 is a possible D gene (6 bases). This CDR3 is 17 amino acids long. CDR1 and CDR2 (germline): SGDLS, YYNGEE. Trimming removed 4 bases at V and 0 bases at J, with 16 bases between. The CDR3 is CASSTRGLATNTGELFF. CDR3 coding DNA: TGTGCCAGCAGCACACGAGGGCTAGCGACGAACACCGGGGAGCTGTTTTTT.

This clone has only a few counts. The CDR3 sequence: CASSPQREPYNEQFF. Here the CDR3 DNA reads TGTGCCAGCAGCCCCCAGCGGGAGCCGTACAATGAGCAGTTCTTC. The chain couples TRBV13 to TRBJ2-1; 8 nucleotides line up with TRBD2. Germline CDR1 is PRHDT and CDR2 is FYEKMQ (reference sequence). This CDR3 is built from 15 residues. With 5 bases clipped from V and 4 bases from J, the junction kept 7 bases outside the gene matches.

This chain joins TRBV7-2 and TRBJ1-2, with 7 bases identical to TRBD1. The germline V gene encodes CDR1 SGHTA and CDR2 FQGNSA. J gave up 3 bases and V 5 bases, and 6 bases lay outside the gene matches. The CDR3 is 14 amino acids. The chain's CDR3 is CASSTRDSYYGYTF. Here the CDR3 DNA reads TGTGCCAGCAGCACCCGGGACAGTTACTATGGCTACACCTTC.